Following are 20 T cell receptor beta chains from one sample sequenced in a study of CD8 T cells in Susac syndrome. RNA amounts of roughly 0.45 to 1 ug underwent reverse transcription with random hexamers. TCRdb re-derived calls from the immunoSEQ multiplex PCR reads in MiXCR, one entry per CDR3 protein. This table holds fewer than 350,000 distinct CDR3 sequences, 65% to 90% found once. The sequencing input was CD8+ T cells from PBMCs. These receptors were taken from a human donor with multiple sclerosis.

The J gene is TRBJ2-1, the V gene TRBV30, with 14 bases fitting TRBD2. This CDR3 region has 15 residues. Trimming removed 3 bases from V and 7 bases from J; junction bases left unmatched: 5. Germline-derived CDR1 and CDR2 are GTSNPN and SVGIG (reference sequence). CDR3: CAWRGLAGAGNEQFF. CDR3 DNA sequence: TGTGCCTGGAGGGGACTAGCGGGAGCTGGGAATGAGCAGTTCTTC.

V is TRBV28 and J is TRBJ1-2, with D uncertain. The CDR3 is made up of 15 amino acids. Germline assignment: CDR1 MDHEN and CDR2 SYDVKM. Trimming took off 4 bases at V and 3 bases at J, with 15 bases between the two ends. The chain's CDR3 is CASSSRGALHYGYTF. CDR3 DNA: TGTGCCAGCAGTTCACGGGGAGCTCTGCACTATGGCTACACCTTC.

V usage is TRBV28 and J usage is TRBJ1-5, with D unresolved. The V and J ends lost 3 bases and 0 bases respectively, with 9 bases between them. CDR1 MDHEN and CDR2 SYDVKM come from the germline V gene. The CDR3 loop spans 15 amino acids. CDR3 bases: TGTGCCAGCAGTTTTGGGGAGGATAGCAATCAGCCCCAGCATTTT. Translation: CASSFGEDSNQPQHF.

The chain couples TRBV20-1 to TRBJ2-7; TRBD1 matches at 11 bases. J was trimmed by 4 bases and V by 3 bases; bases with no gene match: 8. In germline, CDR1 is DFQATT, CDR2 SNEGSKA (reference sequence). This CDR3 contains 15 residues. The CDR3 sequence is CSARDRGRGPYEQYF. In DNA, the CDR3 is TGCAGTGCTAGGGACAGGGGGCGCGGTCCGTACGAGCAGTACTTC.

This sequence joins TRBV9 and TRBJ2-6; D is undetermined. The CDR3 length is 19 residues. V lost 0 bases and J 0 bases, leaving 16 bases between the germline ends. CDR1 and CDR2 from the germline V gene are SGDLS and YYNGEE. CDR3 sequence: CASSVALQKAYSGANVLTF. Here the CDR3 DNA reads TGTGCCAGCAGCGTAGCTCTACAGAAAGCATACTCTGGGGCCAACGTCCTGACTTTC.

This clonotype was detected only once. CDR3: CASSGDSGSSTDTQYF. CDR3 bases: TGTGCCAGCAGCGGAGATAGCGGGAGCAGTACAGATACGCAGTATTTT. The rearrangement joins TRBV7-6 to TRBJ2-3, with 9 bases identical to TRBD2. The V gene's germline CDR1 is SGHVS and CDR2 FNYEAQ. The CDR3 runs 16 residues. The V and J ends lost 5 bases and 3 bases, in that order; junction bases with no gene match: 9.

The rearrangement joins TRBV6-1 to TRBJ1-5; D perhaps matches TRBD1 (5 bases). Germline CDR1 is MNHNS and CDR2 is SASEGT. The CDR3 is 14 residues long. V lost 3 bases and J 4 bases, leaving 10 bases between the germline ends. CDR3 DNA sequence: TGTGCCAGCAGTGATGGGCAGGGTAATCAGCCCCAGCATTTT. Translated: CASSDGQGNQPQHF.

The gene calls are TRBV30 and TRBJ2-3, with D perhaps being TRBD1 or TRBD2 (5 bases each). With 5 bases removed from V and 0 bases from J, the gap between germline ends came to 15 bases. This CDR3 comprises 15 residues. Germline V gene sequence: CDR1 GTSNPN, CDR2 SVGIG (reference sequence). The CDR3 DNA reads as TGTGCCTGGGGGGAACTTGGGGACAGCACAGATACGCAGTATTTT. This sequence encodes CAWGELGDSTDTQYF.

The chain recombines TRBV6-2 or TRBV6-3 with TRBJ2-7; D is unclear. The CDR3 spans 12 residues. CDR1 and CDR2 from the germline V gene are MNHEY and SVGEGT. The ends were cut back, 4 bases at V and 1 base at J, with 5 bases in the middle. The CDR3 DNA reads as TGTGCCAGCAGTTTGCAATCCTACGAGCAGTACTTC. It encodes CASSLQSYEQYF.

The chain has TRBV7-3 and TRBJ2-1; weak D call: TRBD2 (5 bases). The germline V and J ends were trimmed by 5 bases and 9 bases, with 17 bases remaining between them. Germline lookup yields CDR1 SGHTA and CDR2 FQGTGA. CDR3 length: 14 residues. The CDR3 is CASSRLASRGEQFF. CDR3 coding DNA: TGTGCCAGCAGCCGGCTCGCCAGTCGGGGTGAGCAGTTCTTC. Looking up the rest from reference TRBV7-3 and TRBJ2-1 gives the full variable domain: GAGVSQTPSNKVTEKGKYVELRCDPISGHTALYWYRQSLGQGPEFLIYFQGTGAADDSGLPNDRFFAVRPEGSVSTLKIQRTERGDSAVYLCASSRLASRGEQFFGPGTRLTVL.

The chain joins TRBV10-3 to TRBJ2-3; no clear D gene. CDR1 and CDR2 from the germline V gene are ENHRY and SYGVKD. The CDR3 spans 11 residues. V was shortened by 4 bases and J by 3 bases, with 2 bases between the two germline ends. The CDR3, as DNA: TGTGCCATCAGTGGGACAGATACGCAGTATTTT. Translation: CAISGTDTQYF.

This rearrangement joins TRBV27 to TRBJ2-7; D is ambiguous. CDR1 and CDR2 from the germline V gene are MNHEY and SMNVEV (reference sequence). The CDR3 runs to 14 residues. V lost 6 bases, J lost 5 bases, and 17 bases lay in between. Here the CDR3 DNA reads TGTGCCAGCAGCCCAGGCCTGGGGATCCACGAGCAGTACTTC. Translating gives CASSPGLGIHEQYF.

The chain uses TRBV9 and TRBJ1-2; D not resolved. The V and J ends lost 3 bases and 3 bases respectively, with 6 bases between them. CDR1 and CDR2 (germline): SGDLS, YYNGEE. CDR3 size: 12 residues. The CDR3 sequence: CASSASDYGYTF. CDR3 nucleotides: TGTGCCAGCAGCGCCTCCGACTATGGCTACACCTTC.

The chain uses TRBV3-1 and TRBJ2-7, with D possibly TRBD2 on 5 matching bases. Germline assignment: CDR1 LGHDT and CDR2 YNNKEL (reference sequence). Trimming removed 6 bases at V and 0 bases at J, with 15 bases between. CDR3 length: 15 amino acids. CDR3 in DNA: TGTGCCAGCAGTACCGAGACTACCCCCTCCTACGAGCAGTACTTC. Translating gives CASSTETTPSYEQYF.

This clonotype is a singleton in its sample. The chain has TRBV7-8 and TRBJ2-4; D possibly matches TRBD1 or TRBD2 (5 bases each). The V gene's germline CDR1 is SGHVS and CDR2 FQNEAQ. The CDR3 length is 16 residues. Between the trimmed V and J ends, which lost 1 base and 4 bases, there was a span of 14 bases. This CDR3 reads CASSLERDATKNIQYF. The CDR3 nucleotides are TGTGCCAGCAGCTTAGAAAGGGACGCTACGAAAAACATTCAGTACTTC.

The gene calls are TRBV7-2 and TRBJ2-3; the D gene is possibly TRBD2 (6 bases). Germline CDR1 and CDR2: SGHTA and FQGNSA. This CDR3 comprises 15 residues. Trimming stripped 4 bases from V and 4 bases from J, with 15 bases between. The CDR3 nucleotides are TGTGCCAGCAGCTCCCCGGGACTGGGGCCAGATACGCAGTATTTT. This encodes CASSSPGLGPDTQYF. Based on the CDR3 plus reference TRBV7-2 and TRBJ2-3, the full variable domain is GAGVSQSPSNKVTEKGKDVELRCDPISGHTALYWYRQSLGQGLEFLIYFQGNSAPDKSGLPSDRFSAERTGGSVSTLTIQRTQQEDSAVYLCASSSPGLGPDTQYFGPGTRLTVL.

Only a few counts were recorded for this clonotype. The genes are TRBV27 and TRBJ2-7; D may be TRBD1 or TRBD2 (6 bases each). V gave up 4 bases and J gave up 4 bases, with 17 bases separating them. This CDR3 has 15 residues. Germline V gene data show CDR1 as MNHEY and CDR2 as SMNVEV (reference sequence). Here the CDR3 reads CASSSYHGGRYEQYF. The CDR3, as DNA: TGTGCCAGCAGTTCCTACCATGGGGGGCGATACGAGCAGTACTTC.

This clonotype has just one count. The chain uses TRBV7-9 and TRBJ2-7; tentative D call: TRBD1 (6 bases). Germline V gene sequence: CDR1 SEHNR, CDR2 FQNEAQ (reference sequence). Trimming removed 4 bases from V and 0 bases from J, with 13 bases in between. The CDR3 has 15 amino acids. The CDR3 region is CASSSLQGISYEQYF. In DNA form, the CDR3 reads TGTGCCAGCAGCTCCTTACAGGGTATCTCCTACGAGCAGTACTTC.

This clonotype appeared a few times. The rearrangement joins TRBV7-6 to TRBJ2-7, with a possible D match to TRBD2 (5 bases). Germline assignment: CDR1 SGHVS and CDR2 FNYEAQ. The CDR3 runs 13 residues. Trimming removed 7 bases at V and 2 bases at J, with 12 bases between. The chain's CDR3 is CASTSGETYEQYF. The CDR3 nucleotides read TGTGCCAGCACCTCCGGGGAGACCTACGAGCAGTACTTC.

CDR3 coding DNA: TGTGCCAGCAATTCAGCGCCGAACACTGAAGCTTTCTTT. It specifies CASNSAPNTEAFF. The chain joins TRBV25-1 to TRBJ1-1; no clear D. Deletions cut 7 bases from V and 1 base from J, with 10 bases between. CDR1 is MGHDK, CDR2 SYGVNS, per germline. This CDR3 has 13 amino acids. Full variable domain (remainder filled in from reference TRBV25-1 and TRBJ1-1): EADIYQTPRYLVIGTGKKITLECSQTMGHDKMYWYQQDPGMELHLIHYSYGVNSTEKGDLSSESTVSRIRTEHFPLTLESARPSHTSQYLCASNSAPNTEAFFGQGTRLTVV.